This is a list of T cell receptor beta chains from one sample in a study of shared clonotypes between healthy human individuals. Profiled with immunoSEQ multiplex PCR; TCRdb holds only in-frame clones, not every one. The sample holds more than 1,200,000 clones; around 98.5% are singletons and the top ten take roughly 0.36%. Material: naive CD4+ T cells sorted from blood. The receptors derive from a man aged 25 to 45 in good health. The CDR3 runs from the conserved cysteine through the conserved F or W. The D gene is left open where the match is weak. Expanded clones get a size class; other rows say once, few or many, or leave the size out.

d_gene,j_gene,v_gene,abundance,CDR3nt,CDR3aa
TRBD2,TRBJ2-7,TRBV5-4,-,TGTGCCAGCAGCGCGGGGGGCGGGCTGAGCTCCTACGAGCAGTACTTC,CASSAGGGLSSYEQYF
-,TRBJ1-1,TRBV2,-,TGTGCCAGCAGTGAAGCGCAAATTGGGGAAGCTTTCTTT,CASSEAQIGEAFF
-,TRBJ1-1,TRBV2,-,TGTGCCAGCAGTGATAGATCGACAATCCGGAGGACTGAAGCTTTCTTT,CASSDRSTIRRTEAFF
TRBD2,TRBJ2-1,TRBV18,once,TGTGCCAGCTCACCCCGGACTAGCGGGAATTTCAATGAGCAGTTCTTC,CASSPRTSGNFNEQFF
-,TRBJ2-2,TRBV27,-,TGTGCCAGCAGCCGACCAGGGGTTATCGGGGAGCTGTTTTTT,CASSRPGVIGELFF
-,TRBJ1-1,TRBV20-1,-,TGCAGTGCTAGAGTAGGCGAAGGAGCTTTCTTT,CSARVGEGAFF
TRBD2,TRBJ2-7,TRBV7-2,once,TGTGCCAGCAGCTATAGCGGGAGTGAATACGAGCAGTACTTC,CASSYSGSEYEQYF
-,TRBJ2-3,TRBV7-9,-,TGTGCCAGCAGCTTAGGGTCACACAAAGGGCAACCCAACACAGATACGCAGTATTTT,CASSLGSHKGQPNTDTQYF
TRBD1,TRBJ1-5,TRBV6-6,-,TGTGCCAGCAGCGGACAGGGGAACAATCAGCCCCAGCATTTT,CASSGQGNNQPQHF
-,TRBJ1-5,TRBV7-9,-,TGTGCCAGCAGCTTTGGTGAGGGAAGGAGTCAGCCCCAGCATTTT,CASSFGEGRSQPQHF
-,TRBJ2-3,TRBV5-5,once,TGTGCCAGCAGCTTGGATCCCAGGGGCACAGATACGCAGTATTTT,CASSLDPRGTDTQYF
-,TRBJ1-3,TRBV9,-,TGTGCCAGCAGCCTTACCGGGACCTCGGACGCTGGAAACACCATATATTTT,CASSLTGTSDAGNTIYF
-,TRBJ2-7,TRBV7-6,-,TGTGCCAGCAGCTTAGGATCGACCGACGGAGGGGAGCAGTACTTC,CASSLGSTDGGEQYF
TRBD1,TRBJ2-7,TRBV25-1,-,TGTGCCAGCAGTTCAAGTGCTGGGGACAGGGCCTACGAGCAGTACTTC,CASSSSAGDRAYEQYF
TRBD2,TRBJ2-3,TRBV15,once,TGTGCCACCAGCAGCCATAGCGGGAGCCCAGATACGCAGTATTTT,CATSSHSGSPDTQYF
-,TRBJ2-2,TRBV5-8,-,TGTGCCAGCAGTTTGTTGGGAGCGGCCGGGGAGCTGTTTTTT,CASSLLGAAGELFF
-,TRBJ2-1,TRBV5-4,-,TGTGCCAGCAGCTTGGGGAGCCAGAACAATGAGCAGTTCTTC,CASSLGSQNNEQFF
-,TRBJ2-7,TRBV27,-,TGTGCCAGCACACCCGGGTCAATAGGACTACCGCCCTACGAGCAGTACTTC,CASTPGSIGLPPYEQYF
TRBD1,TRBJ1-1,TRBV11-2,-,TGTGCCAGCAGGGAGGGAGGGGGCGCTGAAGCTTTCTTT,CASREGGGAEAFF
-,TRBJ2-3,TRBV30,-,TGTGCCTGGAGTGTACGGAGTAGCCTCCCTTATACGCAGTATTTT,CAWSVRSSLPYTQYF
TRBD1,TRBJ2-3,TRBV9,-,TGTGCCAGCAGCGTAGGTGGGACAGGGACCCTTAGCGATACGCAGTATTTT,CASSVGGTGTLSDTQYF
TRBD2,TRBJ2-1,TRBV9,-,TGTGCCAGCAGCCCCGGTCTGGTAGCGGGATACAATGAGCAGTTCTTC,CASSPGLVAGYNEQFF
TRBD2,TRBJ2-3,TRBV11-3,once,TGTGCCAGCAGCCGGGGACTAGCGGGAGCTGCAGATACGCAGTATTTT,CASSRGLAGAADTQYF
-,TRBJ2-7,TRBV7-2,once,TGTGCCAGCAGTAGCCCCCTCGAGCAGTACTTC,CASSSPLEQYF
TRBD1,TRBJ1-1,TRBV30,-,TGTGCCTGGGCAGGGGGCGCGGACACTGAAGCTTTCTTT,CAWAGGADTEAFF
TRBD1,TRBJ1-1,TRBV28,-,TGTGCCAGCAGCTGGACAGGGGGGTTGAGGAACACTGAAGCTTTCTTT,CASSWTGGLRNTEAFF
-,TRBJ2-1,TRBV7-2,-,TGTGCCAGCAGGCCCTCGAGGGGAGGTAATGAGCAGTTCTTC,CASRPSRGGNEQFF
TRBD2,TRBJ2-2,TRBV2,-,TGTGCCAGCAAGAGGGAACTAGCGGGGGACACCGGGGAGCTGTTTTTT,CASKRELAGDTGELFF
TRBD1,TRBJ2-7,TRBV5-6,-,TGTGCCAGCAGCCGGGACAGGAGGTACGAGCAGTACTTC,CASSRDRRYEQYF
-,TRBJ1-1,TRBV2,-,TGTGCCAGCAGTGAAGCGAGGCAGGGGGAAGCTTTCTTT,CASSEARQGEAFF
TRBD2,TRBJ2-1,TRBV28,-,TGTGCCAGCAGTTTAGCGGGAGGGCCGGGTGAGCAGTTCTTC,CASSLAGGPGEQFF
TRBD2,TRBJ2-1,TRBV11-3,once,TGTGCCAGCAGCCCCGGGAGGGCCAGTGGTGAGCAGTTCTTC,CASSPGRASGEQFF
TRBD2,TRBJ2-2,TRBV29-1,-,TGCAGCGTGGGGACTAGCGGCACCGGGGAGCTGTTTTTT,CSVGTSGTGELFF
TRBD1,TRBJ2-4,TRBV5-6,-,TGTGCCAGCAGCACACCCCTTCTTCGACAGGGCGGTAGCATTCAGTACTTC,CASSTPLLRQGGSIQYF
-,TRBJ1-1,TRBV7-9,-,TGTGCCAGCAGCCCCTGGCGGGTGAACACTGAAGCTTTCTTT,CASSPWRVNTEAFF
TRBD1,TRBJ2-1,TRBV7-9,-,TGTGCCAGCAGCCCCAGGGGGAAGACAGAAACCAATGAGCAGTTCTTC,CASSPRGKTETNEQFF
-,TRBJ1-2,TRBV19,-,TGTGCCAGTAGCCCCGACCGTACCTATGGCTACACCTTC,CASSPDRTYGYTF
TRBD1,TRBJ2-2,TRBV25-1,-,TGTGCCAGCAGTGATCCGGGACAGGGGAAAGGCGGGGAGCTGTTTTTT,CASSDPGQGKGGELFF
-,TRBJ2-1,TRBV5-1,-,TGCGCCAGCAGCTTGGCTACAGGGACTGAGCAGTTCTTC,CASSLATGTEQFF
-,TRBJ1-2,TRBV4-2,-,TGTGCCAGCAGCCAAGAGGACAGATCTAACTATGGCTACACCTTC,CASSQEDRSNYGYTF
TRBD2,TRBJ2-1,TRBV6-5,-,TGTGCCAGCACCACAAGACTAGCGGGGAACAATGAGCAGTTCTTC,CASTTRLAGNNEQFF
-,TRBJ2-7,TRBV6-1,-,TGTGCCAGCAGTGAGAAGAGCCGGTACGAGCAGTACTTC,CASSEKSRYEQYF
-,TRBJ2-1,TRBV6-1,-,TGTGCCAGCACCGAGGAGCGCTCCTACAATGAGCAGTTCTTC,CASTEERSYNEQFF
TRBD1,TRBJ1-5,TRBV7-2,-,TGTGCCAGCAGCCCTCAGGGGGGGGCCCAGCCCCAGCATTTT,CASSPQGGAQPQHF
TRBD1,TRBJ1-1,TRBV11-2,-,TGTGCCAGCAGCTTAGTGGTTGGGACAGGAGAAGCTTTCTTT,CASSLVVGTGEAFF
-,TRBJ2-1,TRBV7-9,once,TGTGCCAGCAGCTCCACGGGACACCGTGTTAGCGAGCAGTTCTTC,CASSSTGHRVSEQFF
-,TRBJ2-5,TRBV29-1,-,TGCAGCGTTCTAGGAGAATTGCCAGGGGAGACCCAGTACTTC,CSVLGELPGETQYF
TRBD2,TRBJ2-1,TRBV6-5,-,TGTGCCAGCAGGCGTCCGGGACTACCATACAATGAGCAGTTCTTC,CASRRPGLPYNEQFF
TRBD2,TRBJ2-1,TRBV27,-,TGTGCCAGCAGTTTACGGATTACTAGCGGGAGCCGAAATGAGCAGTTCTTC,CASSLRITSGSRNEQFF
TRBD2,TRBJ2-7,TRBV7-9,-,TGTGCCAGCAGCTTTGACGGGACTAGGCAGTACGAGCAGTACTTC,CASSFDGTRQYEQYF
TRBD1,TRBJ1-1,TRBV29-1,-,TGCAGCACACAGGGGCTCGGGGACACTGAAGCTTTCTTT,CSTQGLGDTEAFF
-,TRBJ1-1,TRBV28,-,TGTGCCAGCAGTCCCCCCATCCGAACGGGGACTGAAGCTTTCTTT,CASSPPIRTGTEAFF
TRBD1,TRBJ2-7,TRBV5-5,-,TGTGCCAGCAGCTTGGGCAGGGGGAGCTACGAGCAGTACTTC,CASSLGRGSYEQYF
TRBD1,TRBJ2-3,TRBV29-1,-,TGCAGCGCCGCTGGACAGGGGAGCACAGATACGCAGTATTTT,CSAAGQGSTDTQYF
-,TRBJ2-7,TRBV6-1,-,TGTGCCAGCGGGACAAAGATCTACGAGCAGTACTTC,CASGTKIYEQYF